This record looks at one TCR beta chain sequence and its context. This clone was seen at least ten times. Its antigen target is currently unknown. No quality values exist for individual bases; no much larger clone is one base distant. This sample is drawn from a study of blood T cell repertoires in COVID-19 (dated by TCRdb to the early 2020s). Background on the whole study: Collaborator samples came from the United States, Italy and Spain and covered acute and convalescent phases of COVID-19. The prospective study material was composed of cDNA or gDNA derived from T cells, B-cell-depleted T cells, or PBMCs. Subjects who had been exposed to COVID-19, were actively infected with it, or had recovered from it provided the deeply sampled blood TCRbeta repertoires that made up the dataset. The repertoires were made available in a free public database intended to serve as a resource for research on the immune response to SARS-CoV-2. Samples came from the ongoing ImmuneRACE study (first 160 participants) plus 1,254 subjects from 6 global collaborators. Sample metadata almost always included a de-identified subject ID, COVID-19 status, age in years and sex. Where available, HLA class I and class II types were obtained from metadata supplied by the sample provider rather than from assay-based typing. Findings and caveats that apply to the study as a whole: The amount of clinical and demographic metadata varied by source and participant and was provided uncurated.

In Seattle, one collaborating source enrolled patients while the infection was active and tracked those patients longitudinally over the course of disease. The collaborating institutions used their own protocols to collect whole blood in K2EDTA tubes. Collaborator samples were shipped for TCRbeta analysis as frozen whole blood, isolated PBMCs, or DNA extracted from either sample type. The immunoSEQ Assay, a bias-controlled multiplex PCR, was used to amplify TCRbeta CDR3 regions from genomic DNA. The study's processing was this. The number of nucleated cells in each sample was estimated by amplification of reference gene primers within the assay. Sequence reads were collapsed and filtered to measure the absolute abundance of every unique TCRbeta CDR3 rearrangement. For each sample, productive Simpson clonality was calculated as the square root of Simpson's diversity index over productive rearrangements. Not all clones reach the TCRdb copy of this immuneACCESS table, which keeps in-frame sequences only. Checked studies attribute under half of the gap to unresolved V genes and leave the rest unexplained. That table is the source of V, J and clone size, and D and trimming were worked out from the DNA. A total of under 300,000 clones appear in this sample, 70% to 90% of them only once. Around 13% of the sample belongs to the ten largest clones.

V was cut back by 6 bases and J by 0 bases, leaving a gap of 5 bases between them. Via the germline V gene, CDR1 is MGHRA and CDR2 YSYEKL. Including the terminal cysteine and phenylalanine, the CDR3 comprises 12 residues. CDR3 DNA only is kept here, 36 bases in frame from base 1. This clonotype originated in a woman aged 70 to 79 with COVID-19, enrolled during active disease. Sequenced material: peripheral blood. The rearranged chain carries TRBV4-1 and TRBJ1-1; the D region possibly corresponds to TRBD1 (5 bases align). The bases are TGCGCCAGCAGGGGGCTGAACACTGAAGCTTTCTTT. Its protein reads: CASRGLNTEAFF.